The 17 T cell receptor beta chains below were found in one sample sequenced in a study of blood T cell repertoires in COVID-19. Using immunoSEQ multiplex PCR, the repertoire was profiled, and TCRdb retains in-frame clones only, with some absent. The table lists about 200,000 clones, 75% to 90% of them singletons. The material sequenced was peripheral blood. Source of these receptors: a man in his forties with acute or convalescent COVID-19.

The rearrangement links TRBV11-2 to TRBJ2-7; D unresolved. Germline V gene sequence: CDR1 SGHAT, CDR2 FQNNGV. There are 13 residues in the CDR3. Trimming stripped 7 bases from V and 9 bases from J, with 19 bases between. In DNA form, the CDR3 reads TGTGCCAGCACCAGGTTACTCCTTCCTGTGCAGTACTTC. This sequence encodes CASTRLLLPVQYF.

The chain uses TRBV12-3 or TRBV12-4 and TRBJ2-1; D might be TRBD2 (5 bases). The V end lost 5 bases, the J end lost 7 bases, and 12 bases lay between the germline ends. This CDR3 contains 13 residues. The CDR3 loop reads CASSTPPGNEQFF. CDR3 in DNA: TGTGCCAGCAGTACCCCCCCGGGGAATGAGCAGTTCTTC.

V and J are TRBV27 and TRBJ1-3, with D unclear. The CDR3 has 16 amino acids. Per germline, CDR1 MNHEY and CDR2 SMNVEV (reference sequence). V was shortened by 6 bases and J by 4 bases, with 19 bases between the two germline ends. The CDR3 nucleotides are TGTGCCAGCAGCGCCGGTGGCCAGAGGGAGGGAAACACCATATATTTT. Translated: CASSAGGQREGNTIYF.

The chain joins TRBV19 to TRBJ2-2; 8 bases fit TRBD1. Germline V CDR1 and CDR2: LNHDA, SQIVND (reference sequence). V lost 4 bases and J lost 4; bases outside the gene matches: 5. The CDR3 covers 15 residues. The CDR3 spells CASSKQGASTGELFF. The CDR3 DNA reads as TGTGCCAGTAGTAAGCAGGGGGCGAGCACCGGGGAGCTGTTTTTT.

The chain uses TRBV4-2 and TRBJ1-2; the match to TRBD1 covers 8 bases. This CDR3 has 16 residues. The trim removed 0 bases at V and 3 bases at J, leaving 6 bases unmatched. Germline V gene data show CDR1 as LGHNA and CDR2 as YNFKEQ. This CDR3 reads CASSQDPAGGYYGYTF. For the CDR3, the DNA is TGTGCCAGCAGCCAAGATCCGGCAGGGGGCTACTATGGCTACACCTTC.

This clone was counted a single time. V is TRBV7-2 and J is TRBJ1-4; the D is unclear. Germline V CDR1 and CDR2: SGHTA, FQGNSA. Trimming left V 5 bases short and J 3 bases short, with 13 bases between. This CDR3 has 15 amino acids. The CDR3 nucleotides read TGTGCCAGCAGCCCCCCCCCACTGGCTAATGAAAAACTGTTTTTT. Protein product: CASSPPPLANEKLFF.

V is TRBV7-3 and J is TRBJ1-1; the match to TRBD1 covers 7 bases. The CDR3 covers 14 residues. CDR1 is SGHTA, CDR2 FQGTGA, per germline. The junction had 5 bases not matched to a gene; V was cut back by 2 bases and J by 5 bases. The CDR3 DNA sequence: TGTGCCAGCAGCTTATATCAGGGGGTGACTGAAGCTTTCTTT. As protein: CASSLYQGVTEAFF.

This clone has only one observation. The CDR3 sequence: CASSQVRNTGELFF. CDR3 nucleotide sequence: TGTGCCAGCAGCCAAGTCCGGAACACCGGGGAGCTGTTTTTT. The rearrangement joins TRBV3-1 (or the pseudogene TRBV3-2) to TRBJ2-2; D is ambiguous. In germline, CDR1 is LGHDT, CDR2 YNNKEL (reference sequence). Trimming removed 1 base at V and 1 base at J, with 4 bases between. The CDR3 is 14 amino acids.

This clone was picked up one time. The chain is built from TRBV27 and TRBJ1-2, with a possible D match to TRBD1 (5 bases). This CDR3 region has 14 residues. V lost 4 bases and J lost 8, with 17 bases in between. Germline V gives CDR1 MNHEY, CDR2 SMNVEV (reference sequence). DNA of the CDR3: TGTGCCAGCAGTTCCCGCAGGGAGGGTTCCGGCTACACCTTC. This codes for CASSSRREGSGYTF.

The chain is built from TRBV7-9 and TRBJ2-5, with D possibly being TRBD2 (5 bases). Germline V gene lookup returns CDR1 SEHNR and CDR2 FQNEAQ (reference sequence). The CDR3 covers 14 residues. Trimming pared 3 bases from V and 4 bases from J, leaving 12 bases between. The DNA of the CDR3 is TGTGCCAGCAGCTTGGAGGTGGCGGGAGAGACCCAGTACTTC. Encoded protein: CASSLEVAGETQYF.

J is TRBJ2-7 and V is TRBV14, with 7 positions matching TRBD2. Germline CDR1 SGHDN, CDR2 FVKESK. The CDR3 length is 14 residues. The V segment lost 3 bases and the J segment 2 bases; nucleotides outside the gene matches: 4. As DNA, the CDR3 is TGTGCCAGCAGCCAGGGACGGGGGGCCTACGAGCAGTACTTC. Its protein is CASSQGRGAYEQYF.

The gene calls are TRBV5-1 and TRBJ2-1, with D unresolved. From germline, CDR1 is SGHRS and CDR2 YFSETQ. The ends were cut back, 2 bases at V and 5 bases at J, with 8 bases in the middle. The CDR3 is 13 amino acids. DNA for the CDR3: TGCGCCAGCAGCTTTGTTCCTGACAATGAGCAGTTCTTC. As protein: CASSFVPDNEQFF.

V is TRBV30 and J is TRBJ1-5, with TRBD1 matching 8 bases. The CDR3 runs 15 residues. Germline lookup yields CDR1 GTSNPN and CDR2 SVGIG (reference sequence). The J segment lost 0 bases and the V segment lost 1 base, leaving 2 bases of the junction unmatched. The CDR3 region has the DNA TGTGCCTGGAGTGCGGGACAGGCTAGCAATCAGCCCCAGCATTTT. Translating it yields CAWSAGQASNQPQHF. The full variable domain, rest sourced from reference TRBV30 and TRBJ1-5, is SQTIHQWPATLVQPVGSPLSLECTVEGTSNPNLYWYRQAAGRGLQLLFYSVGIGQISSEVPQNLSASRPQDRQFILSSKKLLLSDSGFYLCAWSAGQASNQPQHFGDGTRLSIL.

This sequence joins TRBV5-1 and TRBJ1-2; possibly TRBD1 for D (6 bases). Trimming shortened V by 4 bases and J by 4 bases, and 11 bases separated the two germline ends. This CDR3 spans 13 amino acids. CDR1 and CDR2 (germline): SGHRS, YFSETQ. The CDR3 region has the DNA TGCGCCAGCAGCCCCCCGACAGGCTATGGCTACACCTTC. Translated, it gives CASSPPTGYGYTF.

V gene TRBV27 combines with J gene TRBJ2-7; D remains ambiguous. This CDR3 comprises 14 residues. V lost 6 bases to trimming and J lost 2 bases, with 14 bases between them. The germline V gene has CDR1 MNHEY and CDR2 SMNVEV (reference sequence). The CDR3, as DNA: TGTGCCAGCAGCCGCCTATATACGCCCTACGAGCAGTACTTC. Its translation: CASSRLYTPYEQYF.

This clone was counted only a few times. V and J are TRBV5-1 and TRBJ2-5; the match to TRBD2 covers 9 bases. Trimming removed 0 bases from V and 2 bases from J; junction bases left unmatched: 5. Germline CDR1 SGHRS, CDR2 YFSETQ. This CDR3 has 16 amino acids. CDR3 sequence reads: CASSLERLAVQETQYF. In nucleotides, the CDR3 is TGCGCCAGCAGCTTGGAGAGACTAGCGGTACAAGAGACCCAGTACTTC.

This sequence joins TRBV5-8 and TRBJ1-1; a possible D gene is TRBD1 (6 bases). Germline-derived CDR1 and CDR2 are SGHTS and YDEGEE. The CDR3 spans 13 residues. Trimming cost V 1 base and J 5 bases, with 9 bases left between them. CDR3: CASSLFQGTEAFF. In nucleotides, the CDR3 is TGTGCCAGCAGCTTGTTCCAGGGGACTGAAGCTTTCTTT.